The 16 T cell receptor beta chains given below trace back to one sample, sequenced in a study of CDR3 diversity in severe acne. TCRdb re-derived calls from the PCR reads in MiXCR, one entry per CDR3 protein. The table records fewer than 100,000 distinct CDR3 sequences, approximately 51% of them present only once. Material for sequencing was blood. All receptors derive from a male donor in good health, without acne.

The rearrangement joins TRBV2 to TRBJ2-7; 8 bases fit TRBD1. Germline CDR1 SNHLY, CDR2 FYNNEI. The CDR3 has 15 residues. With 5 bases clipped from V and 5 bases from J, the junction kept 11 bases outside the gene matches. The CDR3 loop is CASSTERQGFHEQYF. The DNA of the CDR3 is TGTGCCAGCAGTACCGAGAGACAGGGGTTTCACGAGCAGTACTTC.

About this clonotype: The DNA is omitted, as the CDR3 cannot be located on it reliably, and the CDR3 follows TCRdb's listing. The chain employs TRBV11-1 and TRBJ2-2. The CDR3 length equals 17 residues, ends included. Germline CDR1 reads SGHAT; CDR2 reads FQDESV (reference sequence). Here the CDR3 reads CASSLVSDEQYFGELFF.

The J gene is TRBJ1-1, the V gene TRBV20-1, with TRBD1 as a possible D gene (5 bases). V was shortened by 6 bases and J by 1 base, with 9 bases between the two germline ends. Germline values: CDR1 DFQATT, CDR2 SNEGSKA (reference sequence). The CDR3 contains 12 residues. This CDR3 reads CSARGQNTEAFF. CDR3 coding DNA: TGCAGTGCCCGAGGACAGAACACTGAAGCTTTCTTT.

This clonotype was seen only a few times. The chain uses TRBV30 and TRBJ1-2; 8 nucleotides align to TRBD1. CDR1 and CDR2 from the germline V gene are GTSNPN and SVGIG (reference sequence). V lost 3 bases to trimming and J lost 4 bases; unmatched junction nucleotides: 13. The CDR3 runs 16 residues. The CDR3 DNA is TGTGCCTGGAGCCCGAAGGGACAGGTTAAAGGCTATGGCTACACCTTC. Residues: CAWSPKGQVKGYGYTF. The whole variable domain, remainder taken from reference TRBV30 and TRBJ1-2, is SQTIHQWPATLVQPVGSPLSLECTVEGTSNPNLYWYRQAAGRGLQLLFYSVGIGQISSEVPQNLSASRPQDRQFILSSKKLLLSDSGFYLCAWSPKGQVKGYGYTFGSGTRLTVV.

Turning to this clonotype: An end of the junction does not agree with germline; a read error may underlie this. The gene calls are TRBV7-9 and TRBJ1-2; TRBD1 matches at 7 bases. The CDR3 extends over 14 amino acids. Germline CDR1 SEHNR, CDR2 FQNEAQ (reference sequence). CDR3 amino acids: CASSLEAGGYGYTF. In nucleotides, the CDR3 is TGCGCCAGCAGCTTGGAAGCAGGGGGCTATGGCTACACCTTC.

V gene TRBV13 combines with J gene TRBJ1-5, with no clear D. The germline CDR1 and CDR2 sequences are PRHDT and FYEKMQ (reference sequence). V lost 5 bases to trimming and J lost 2 bases, with 7 bases between them. This CDR3 has 13 amino acids. For the CDR3, the DNA is TGTGCCAGCAGCGCCCTAGGCAATCAGCCCCAGCATTTT. Amino acid sequence: CASSALGNQPQHF.

The chain employs TRBV7-6 and TRBJ1-4, with D possibly being TRBD1 (6 bases). Trimming stripped 5 bases from V and 0 bases from J, with 13 bases between. The CDR3 length is 16 residues. From germline, CDR1 is SGHVS and CDR2 FNYEAQ. This CDR3 is CASSRRDTATNEKLFF. CDR3 nucleotide sequence: TGTGCCAGCAGCCGACGGGACACCGCAACTAATGAAAAACTGTTTTTT. Full variable domain (missing parts from reference TRBV7-6 and TRBJ1-4): GAGVSQSPRYKVTKRGQDVALRCDPISGHVSLYWYRQALGQGPEFLTYFNYEAQQDKSGLPNDRFSAERPEGSISTLTIQRTEQRDSAMYRCASSRRDTATNEKLFFGSGTQLSVL.

In this sample, this clonotype turned up a few times. V usage is TRBV7-2 and J usage is TRBJ2-5; D is possibly TRBD1 (5 bases). CDR1 and CDR2 (germline): SGHTA, FQGNSA. This CDR3 has 15 amino acids. Trimming removed 3 bases from V and 1 base from J, with 12 bases in between. The CDR3 sequence: CASSFGAVAQETQYF. Written as DNA, the CDR3 is TGTGCCAGCAGCTTTGGGGCTGTGGCCCAAGAGACCCAGTACTTC. Full variable domain (outside the CDR3, taken from reference TRBV7-2 and TRBJ2-5): GAGVSQSPSNKVTEKGKDVELRCDPISGHTALYWYRQSLGQGLEFLIYFQGNSAPDKSGLPSDRFSAERTGGSVSTLTIQRTQQEDSAVYLCASSFGAVAQETQYFGPGTRLLVL.

The V gene is TRBV20-1, the J gene TRBJ2-3; D tentatively reads TRBD1 or TRBD2 (6 bases each). This CDR3 region has 11 residues. CDR1 is DFQATT, CDR2 SNEGSKA, per germline (reference sequence). DNA of the CDR3: TGCAGCCCGGGGGCCTACAATGCGCAGTATTTT. Protein product: CSPGAYNAQYF.

Concerning this clonotype itself: The final CDR3 position lacks the conserved phenylalanine or tryptophan, pointing to a likely read error. The chain joins TRBV20-1 to TRBJ2-7; weak D call: TRBD1 (5 bases). The CDR3 is made up of 12 amino acids. CDR1 is DFQATT, CDR2 SNEGSKA, per germline (reference sequence). V was pared by 1 base and J by 7 bases, with 11 bases between. This CDR3 reads CSARGQMGEQYL. CDR3 bases: TGCAGTGCTAGAGGACAGATGGGAGAGCAGTACCTC.

This clonotype has only one observation. The rearrangement joins TRBV5-1 to TRBJ1-6, with D unresolved. The germline V gene has CDR1 SGHRS and CDR2 YFSETQ. The CDR3 runs 17 residues. The V gene lost 2 bases and the J gene lost 6 bases, with 18 bases spanning the gap. CDR3 sequence (DNA): TGCGCCAGCAGCTTTGGTCTGCCAGACCGTCTTAATTCACCCCTCCACTTT. Protein product: CASSFGLPDRLNSPLHF. Full variable domain (remainder filled in from reference TRBV5-1 and TRBJ1-6): KAGVTQTPRYLIKTRGQQVTLSCSPISGHRSVSWYQQTPGQGLQFLFEYFSETQRNKGNFPGRFSGRQFSNSRSEMNVSTLELGDSALYLCASSFGLPDRLNSPLHFGNGTRLTVT.

Written as DNA, the CDR3 is TGTGCCAGCAGTTCCCCCGGAGGGGGAGGGGAAGACACAGATACGCAGTATTTT. It translates to CASSSPGGGGEDTDTQYF. This sequence joins TRBV6-1 and TRBJ2-3, with TRBD2 as a possible D gene (7 bases). Per germline, CDR1 MNHNS and CDR2 SASEGT. This CDR3 region has 18 residues. Trimming left V 5 bases short and J 2 bases short, with 23 bases between.

The rearrangement joins TRBV20-1 to TRBJ1-2, with 7 nucleotides matching TRBD1. The CDR3 totals 12 residues. With V trimmed by 5 bases and J by 1 base, 1 base remained unmatched. CDR1 and CDR2 from the germline V gene are DFQATT and SNEGSKA (reference sequence). The CDR3 sequence is CSARDSNYGYTF. The CDR3 region has the DNA TGCAGTGCTCGGGACAGTAACTATGGCTACACCTTC.

Here the CDR3 DNA reads TGTGCCACCAGCAGTGAATTGATGACTAGCGGAGAGCAGTTCTTC. It is translated as CATSSELMTSGEQFF. The gene calls are TRBV15 and TRBJ2-1; TRBD2 matches at 9 bases. V lost 3 bases and J lost 10; bases outside the gene matches: 10. CDR3 length: 15 amino acids. Germline loops: CDR1 LNHNV, CDR2 YYDKDF (reference sequence).

The chain has TRBV7-6 and TRBJ2-3, with D maybe TRBD2 (5 bases). The ends were cut back, 0 bases at V and 2 bases at J, with 12 bases in the middle. The V gene's germline CDR1 is SGHVS and CDR2 FNYEAQ. The CDR3 spans 16 residues. CDR3 in DNA: TGTGCCAGCAGCTTAGCGACAACCGGGATCACAGATACGCAGTATTTT. Amino acid sequence: CASSLATTGITDTQYF.

This rearrangement joins TRBV5-1 to TRBJ2-7, with D possibly being TRBD1 (5 bases). With 0 bases removed from V and 7 bases from J, the gap between germline ends came to 11 bases. The length of the CDR3 is 13 residues. CDR1 SGHRS and CDR2 YFSETQ come from the germline V gene. In DNA form, the CDR3 reads TGCGCCAGCAGCTTGGGGGGCTACAATGAGCAGTACTTC. Its translation is CASSLGGYNEQYF. The variable domain in full, with the rest retrieved from reference TRBV5-1 and TRBJ2-7, is KAGVTQTPRYLIKTRGQQVTLSCSPISGHRSVSWYQQTPGQGLQFLFEYFSETQRNKGNFPGRFSGRQFSNSRSEMNVSTLELGDSALYLCASSLGGYNEQYFGPGTRLTVT.